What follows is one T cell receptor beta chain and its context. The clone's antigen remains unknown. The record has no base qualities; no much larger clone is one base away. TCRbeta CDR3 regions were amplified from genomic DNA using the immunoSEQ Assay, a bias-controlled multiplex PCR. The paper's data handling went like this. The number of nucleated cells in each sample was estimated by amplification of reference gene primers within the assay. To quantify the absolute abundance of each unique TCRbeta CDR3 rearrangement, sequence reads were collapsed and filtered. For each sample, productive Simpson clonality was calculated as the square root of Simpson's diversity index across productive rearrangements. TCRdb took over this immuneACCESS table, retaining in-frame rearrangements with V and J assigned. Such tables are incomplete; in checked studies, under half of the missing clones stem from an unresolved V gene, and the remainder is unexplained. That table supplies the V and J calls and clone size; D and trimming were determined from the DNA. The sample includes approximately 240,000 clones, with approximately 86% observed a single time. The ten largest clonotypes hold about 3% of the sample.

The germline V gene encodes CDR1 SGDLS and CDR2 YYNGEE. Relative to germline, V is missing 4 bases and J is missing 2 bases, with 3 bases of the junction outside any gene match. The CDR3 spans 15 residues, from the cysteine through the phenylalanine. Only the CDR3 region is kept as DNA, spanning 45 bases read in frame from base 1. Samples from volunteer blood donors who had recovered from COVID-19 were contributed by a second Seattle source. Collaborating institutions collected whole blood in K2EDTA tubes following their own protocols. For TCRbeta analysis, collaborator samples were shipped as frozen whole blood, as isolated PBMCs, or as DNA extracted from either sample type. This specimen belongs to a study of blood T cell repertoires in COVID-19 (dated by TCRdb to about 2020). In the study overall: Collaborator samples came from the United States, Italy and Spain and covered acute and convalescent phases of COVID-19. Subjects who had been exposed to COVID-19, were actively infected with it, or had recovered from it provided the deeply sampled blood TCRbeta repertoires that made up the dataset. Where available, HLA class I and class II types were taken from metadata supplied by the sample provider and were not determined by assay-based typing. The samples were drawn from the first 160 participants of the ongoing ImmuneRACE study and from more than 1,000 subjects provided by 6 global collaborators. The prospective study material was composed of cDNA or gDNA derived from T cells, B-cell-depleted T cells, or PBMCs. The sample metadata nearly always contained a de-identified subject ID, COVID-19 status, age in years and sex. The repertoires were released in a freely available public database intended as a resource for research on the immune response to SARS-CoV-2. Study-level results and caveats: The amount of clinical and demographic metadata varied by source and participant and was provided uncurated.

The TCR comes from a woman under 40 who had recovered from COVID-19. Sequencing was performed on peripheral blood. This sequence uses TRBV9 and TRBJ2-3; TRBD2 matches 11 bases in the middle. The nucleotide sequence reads TGTGCCAGCAGCCAGACTAGCGGGGTCACAGATACGCAGTATTTT. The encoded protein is CASSQTSGVTDTQYF.